The sequence of this T cell receptor beta chain was determined in a study of metastatic and nonmetastatic thyroid tumors. On the study more broadly: Across blood and tumor or nodule tissue, repertoires from malignant and benign thyroid patients were compared with one another. Study results and caveats: Relative to benign nodules, malignant thyroid tumors were reportedly characterized by significantly elevated TCR beta diversity in blood and tumor.

Each patient came to thyroid surgery without any prior treatment (of any kind). This clone is a singleton in its sample. Its antigen is still unknown. A read error is possible here, since a much larger clone lies one base away. Additional DNA sequences in this sample encode the identical CDR3. TCRdb re-called the PCR reads through MiXCR. The data contain about 40,000 clones, approximately 13% of them singletons. The V gene end was trimmed by 0 bases and the J gene end by 7 bases; junction bases not matched to a gene: 10. The germline V gene has CDR1 SGHDT and CDR2 YYEEEE. The CDR3 spans 16 residues. The sequenced material came from blood. The chain uses TRBV5-6 and TRBJ2-1; 7 bases align to TRBD2. The clonotype comes from a female donor with papillary thyroid cancer or a benign thyroid nodule (not recorded which). Some clones in this sample may be carry-over from other donors' samples. Here the CDR3 reads CASSLAGRALGNEQFF. Written as DNA, the CDR3 is TGTGCCAGCAGCTTGGCGGGGAGGGCCCTTGGGAATGAGCAGTTCTTC.